This TCR beta chain was recorded in a study of T cell responses to AZD1222 COVID-19 vaccine. Findings and caveats of the study: Repertoires were sampled only after the peak T cell response. Baseline testing showed seropositivity in only a handful of AZD1222 recipients. Clonal diversity was possibly underestimated, and white British individuals and females predominated among donors. The study reported that nearly half of spike-specific TCRs target unmutated variant regions.

Sequencing used immunoSEQ multiplex PCR; TCRdb keeps in-frame clones, though not all of them. The sample carries about 130,000 clones, around 90% recorded once. Turning to this clone: Its antigen is not known.

The sequence was collected from an adult in good health. This sample comprised peripheral blood, obtained on day 0 of AZD1222 vaccination.

Here the CDR3 reads CASSSKTSMETQYF. The CDR3 DNA reads as TGTGCCAGCAGCTCGAAGACTAGTATGGAGACCCAGTACTTC. This chain uses TRBV13 with TRBJ2-5, with a tentative D call TRBD2 (6 bases). V lost 4 bases, J lost 5 bases, and 14 bases lay in between. CDR3 length: 14 amino acids. Germline V CDR1 and CDR2: PRHDT, FYEKMQ (reference sequence).